What follows describes a single T cell receptor beta chain. The authors' processing: Estimation of nucleated cell counts was performed using reference gene primer amplification. Clones were sequenced by immunoSEQ multiplex PCR, and TCRdb holds only the in-frame ones, with some missing. V and J calls and clone size follow that table, whereas D and trimming were derived from the DNA. Of about 25,000 clones in the sample, 81% were seen once. This CDR3 region has 18 residues. Looked up from germline, CDR1 is SGHDN and CDR2 is FVKESK. The V gene end was trimmed by 5 bases and the J gene end by 4 bases; junction bases not matched to a gene: 13. The sample is drawn from a study of blood T cell repertoires in COVID-19. For the study at large: The United States, Italy and Spain were the sources of the acute and convalescent COVID-19 samples.

Sequencing was carried out using peripheral blood. The gene calls are TRBV14 and TRBJ1-4; 10 nucleotides line up with TRBD1. This clonotype was sampled from a man aged 70 or older with acute or convalescent COVID-19. CDR3 in DNA: TGTGCCAGCAGCGGTCGGACAGGGGGGCTTCTGAGTAATGAAAAACTGTTTTTT. This sequence encodes CASSGRTGGLLSNEKLFF.